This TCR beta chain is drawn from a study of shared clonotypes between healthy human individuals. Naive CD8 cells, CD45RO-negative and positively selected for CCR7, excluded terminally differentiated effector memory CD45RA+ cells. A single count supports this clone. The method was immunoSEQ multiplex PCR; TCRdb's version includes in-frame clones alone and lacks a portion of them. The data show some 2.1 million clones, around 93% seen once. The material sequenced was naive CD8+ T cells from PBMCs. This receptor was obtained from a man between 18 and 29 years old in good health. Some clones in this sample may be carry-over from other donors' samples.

CDR3 DNA sequence: TGTGCCAGCAGCTTTTACGGGGGACTTACCTACGAGCAGTACTTC. Amino acids: CASSFYGGLTYEQYF. The chain carries TRBV5-4 and TRBJ2-7; possible D gene TRBD2, 6 bases. The germline V and J ends were trimmed by 2 bases and 2 bases, with 14 bases remaining between them. Per the germline V gene, CDR1 is SGHNT and CDR2 is YYREEE (reference sequence). CDR3 length: 15 amino acids.